These T cell receptor beta chains were read from a single sample in a study of post-analysis software for immune sequencing data. TCRdb reprocessed the PCR reads with MiXCR, giving one entry per CDR3 protein. This table has approximately 630,000 distinct CDR3 sequences, about 60% appearing once. The sequenced material came from blood. Receptor source: a girl aged 2 to 9 with multiple sclerosis. Both conserved end residues are part of each CDR3. The D gene is left open where the match is weak. Clone size is not always given. Where it is, it says once, few, many or a class for expanded clones.

j_call: TRBJ1-1
d_call: NA
v_call: TRBV5-1
clone_size: NA
cdr3_nt: TGCGCCAGCAGCTATGATACCACTGGCACTGAAGCTTTCTTT
cdr3_aa: CASSYDTTGTEAFF

j_call: TRBJ2-7
d_call: NA
v_call: TRBV5-1
clone_size: NA
cdr3_nt: TGCGCCAGCAGCTTGGAAGAGGGAATCCACGAGCAGTACTTC
cdr3_aa: CASSLEEGIHEQYF

j_call: TRBJ1-2
d_call: NA
v_call: TRBV28
clone_size: NA
cdr3_nt: TGTGCCAGCAGTACCTGGACAGCCTTACTTGGGGGCTACACCTTC
cdr3_aa: CASSTWTALLGGYTF

j_call: TRBJ1-1
d_call: TRBD1
v_call: TRBV7-2
clone_size: NA
cdr3_nt: TGTGCCAGCAGCTGGTTATTCTTAGGGGGGGACAGTCTGAACACTGAAGCTTTCTTT
cdr3_aa: CASSWLFLGGDSLNTEAFF

j_call: TRBJ2-1
d_call: NA
v_call: TRBV29-1
clone_size: NA
cdr3_nt: TGCAGCGTTGAAAACGGAGAGAGCTCCTACAATGAGCAGTTCTTC
cdr3_aa: CSVENGESSYNEQFF

j_call: TRBJ2-7
d_call: TRBD2
v_call: TRBV5-5
clone_size: NA
cdr3_nt: TGTGCCAGCAGCTTGAGTAACCCAGCGGGAGGGCCAGAGCAGTACTTC
cdr3_aa: CASSLSNPAGGPEQYF

j_call: TRBJ1-6
d_call: NA
v_call: TRBV11-2
clone_size: NA
cdr3_nt: TGTGCCAGCAGCTTAGATCTGTCGAGAAAATCACCCCTCCACTTT
cdr3_aa: CASSLDLSRKSPLHF

j_call: TRBJ2-7
d_call: TRBD2
v_call: TRBV12-3/TRBV12-4
clone_size: NA
cdr3_nt: TGTGCCAGCGCGACGGGACTAGCCTACTACGAGCAGTACTTC
cdr3_aa: CASATGLAYYEQYF

j_call: TRBJ2-7
d_call: TRBD2
v_call: TRBV12-3/TRBV12-4
clone_size: NA
cdr3_nt: TGTGCCAGCAGTTTGGTAACGGGAGGGTCGGACGAGCAGTACTTC
cdr3_aa: CASSLVTGGSDEQYF

j_call: TRBJ2-7
d_call: TRBD2
v_call: TRBV4-3
clone_size: NA
cdr3_nt: TGCGCCAGCAGCCAAGCACTAGCGGGGGGAACCAATGAGCAGTACTTC
cdr3_aa: CASSQALAGGTNEQYF

j_call: TRBJ2-3
d_call: TRBD2
v_call: TRBV5-5
clone_size: NA
cdr3_nt: TGTGCCAGCAGCTTGGAAGGGACTAGCGGCCAAGGTACGCAGTATTTT
cdr3_aa: CASSLEGTSGQGTQYF

j_call: TRBJ1-4
d_call: NA
v_call: TRBV12-3/TRBV12-4
clone_size: NA
cdr3_nt: TGTGCCAGCAGTACTTATCTTAGGGGGGAAAAACTGTTTTTT
cdr3_aa: CASSTYLRGEKLFF

j_call: TRBJ1-1
d_call: NA
v_call: TRBV20-1
clone_size: few
cdr3_nt: TGCAGTGCTACGGACCTCATAATGAACACTGAAGCTTTCTTT
cdr3_aa: CSATDLIMNTEAFF

j_call: TRBJ1-4
d_call: NA
v_call: TRBV20-1
clone_size: few
cdr3_nt: TGCAGTGCCTACGATGGGCGGATTAATGAAAAACTGTTTTTT
cdr3_aa: CSAYDGRINEKLFF

j_call: TRBJ2-5
d_call: NA
v_call: TRBV5-6
clone_size: NA
cdr3_nt: TGTGCCAGCAGTTTACTTAGCGAGACCCAGTACTTC
cdr3_aa: CASSLLSETQYF

j_call: TRBJ1-2
d_call: NA
v_call: TRBV29-1
clone_size: NA
cdr3_nt: TGCAGCGTTGAAGATCAAGCACGCGATGGCTACACCTTC
cdr3_aa: CSVEDQARDGYTF

j_call: TRBJ2-3
d_call: NA
v_call: TRBV12-3/TRBV12-4
clone_size: NA
cdr3_nt: TGTGCAAGCAGCAGCCAGCGGTCGAGGAGGCCAGATACGCAGTATTTT
cdr3_aa: CASSSQRSRRPDTQYF

j_call: TRBJ1-1
d_call: NA
v_call: TRBV13
clone_size: NA
cdr3_nt: TGTGCCAGCAGCTCGACCGACAGTAACACTGAAGCTTTCTTT
cdr3_aa: CASSSTDSNTEAFF

j_call: TRBJ2-7
d_call: TRBD2
v_call: TRBV9
clone_size: NA
cdr3_nt: TGTGCCAGCAGCGGCAGCGGGAATTCCTACGAGCAGTACTTC
cdr3_aa: CASSGSGNSYEQYF

j_call: TRBJ2-7
d_call: TRBD2
v_call: TRBV9
clone_size: NA
cdr3_nt: TGTGCCAGCAGCGTAGTAGGTAGCGGGACCTCCTGGGACGAGCAGTACTTC
cdr3_aa: CASSVVGSGTSWDEQYF

j_call: TRBJ2-3
d_call: NA
v_call: TRBV29-1
clone_size: NA
cdr3_nt: TGCAGCGCCGCCGGGACTCGATACTCAGATACGCAGTATTTT
cdr3_aa: CSAAGTRYSDTQYF

j_call: TRBJ2-5
d_call: TRBD1
v_call: TRBV5-1
clone_size: few
cdr3_nt: TGCGCCAGCAGCTTGGCCCAGGGGGCGGGAGAGACCCAGTACTTC
cdr3_aa: CASSLAQGAGETQYF

j_call: TRBJ2-3
d_call: TRBD2
v_call: TRBV5-1
clone_size: NA
cdr3_nt: TGCGCCAGCAGCTTAACTAGCGGGACTAGCACAGATACGCAGTATTTT
cdr3_aa: CASSLTSGTSTDTQYF